The 18 T cell receptor beta chains listed next were all sequenced from one sample in a study of regulatory T cells in long-lasting Graves disease. Time point of the sample: newly diagnosed GD, antithyroid drugs for less than 3 months. The TCR library was made from RNA that had been extracted from PBMCs in TRIzol. The TCR beta library used iRepertoire HTBI primers with Arm-PCR amplification of CDR3. Using its own MiXCR run on the multiplex PCR reads, TCRdb lists one record per CDR3 protein. The table includes just over 600,000 distinct CDR3 sequences, 16% detected once. These data were also filed under a second study, of T cells in Graves' hyperthyroidism and ophthalmopathy.

The sequencing here drew on peripheral blood mononuclear cells (PBMCs), taken at new diagnosis, from a patient treated with antithyroid drugs. The receptors here all came from a woman between 25 and 40 years old with Graves disease.

In this sample, this clonotype turned up a few times. The V call is TRBV5-6, the J call TRBJ2-3; 9 bases fit TRBD2. CDR1 and CDR2 (germline): SGHDT, YYEEEE. V lost 8 bases, J lost 8 bases, and 15 bases stayed unmatched. This CDR3 has 15 amino acids. The DNA of the CDR3 is TGTGCCAGTACCCGAGGGGCGGGAGGGCCTGGTACGCAGTATTTT. Protein product: CASTRGAGGPGTQYF.

This clonotype was detected a few times. The rearrangement links TRBV13 to TRBJ2-1; 8 bases fit TRBD1. CDR3 length: 14 residues. The V gene's germline CDR1 is PRHDT and CDR2 FYEKMQ (reference sequence). The V and J ends lost 6 bases and 7 bases, in that order; junction bases with no gene match: 8. The CDR3 protein is CASSDRGQGNEQFF. DNA for the CDR3: TGTGCCAGCAGTGACAGGGGTCAGGGGAATGAGCAGTTCTTC.

This clonotype showed up many times. The chain uses TRBV29-1 and TRBJ2-1; D remains ambiguous. Deletions cut 4 bases from V and 6 bases from J, with 10 bases between. CDR1 SQVTM and CDR2 ANQGSEA come from the germline V gene. The CDR3 sequence is 12 residues long. As DNA, the CDR3 is TGCAGCGTTGTTACAGATGGCAATGAGCAGTTCTTC. This codes for CSVVTDGNEQFF.

This clonotype was counted at least ten times. The rearrangement uses TRBV6-1 and TRBJ1-2; 8 bases are a match to TRBD1. This CDR3 region has 14 residues. V shed 6 bases and J 8 bases; nucleotides not matched to a gene: 11. Germline CDR1 is MNHNS and CDR2 is SASEGT. As DNA, the CDR3 is TGTGCCAGCAGGACTGGGGACAGGACGGGCGGCTACACCTTC. This gives the protein CASRTGDRTGGYTF.

This clonotype was counted ten times or more. V usage is TRBV5-1 and J usage is TRBJ2-3; unclear D gene. From germline, CDR1 is SGHRS and CDR2 YFSETQ. V was trimmed by 1 base and J by 4 bases, leaving 10 bases between them. There are 14 residues in the CDR3. CDR3 loop: CASSLRPVSDTQYF. DNA for the CDR3: TGCGCCAGCAGCTTGCGTCCCGTCTCAGATACGCAGTATTTT.

This clonotype was detected a few times. The chain carries TRBV2 and TRBJ1-4; D call uncertain. Looked up from germline, CDR1 is SNHLY and CDR2 is FYNNEI. Trimming stripped 0 bases from V and 4 bases from J, with 9 bases between. CDR3 size: 15 residues. This CDR3 reads CASSEAERINEKLFF. The CDR3, as DNA: TGTGCCAGCAGTGAAGCGGAGAGGATTAATGAAAAACTGTTTTTT.

The V and J genes are TRBV9 and TRBJ2-5, with D possibly TRBD2 on 5 matching bases. V lost 0 bases, J lost 1 base, and 7 bases lay in between. Germline CDR1 and CDR2: SGDLS and YYNGEE. The CDR3 covers 14 residues. The CDR3 is CASSVGSGQETQYF. CDR3 coding DNA: TGTGCCAGCAGCGTAGGGAGCGGCCAAGAGACCCAGTACTTC.

The chain has TRBV20-1 and TRBJ2-5; 11 nucleotides agree with TRBD2. Near its end, the DNA agrees better with TRBJ2-1, so the J call may be wrong. This CDR3 spans 15 amino acids. Per germline, CDR1 DFQATT and CDR2 SNEGSKA (reference sequence). The CDR3 coding sequence is TGCAGTGCGAGGTCCGGGACTAGCGGTTACAATGAGCAGTTCTTC. Its protein product is CSARSGTSGYNEQFF.

This clonotype was seen ten or more times. The chain is built from TRBV6-1 and TRBJ2-7; D is perhaps TRBD2 (5 bases). Germline V gene data show CDR1 as MNHNS and CDR2 as SASEGT. Trimming removed 7 bases from V and 2 bases from J, with 12 bases in between. CDR3 length equals 13 residues. CDR3 amino acids: CASMSVSAYEQYF. CDR3 DNA: TGTGCCAGCATGAGTGTTAGCGCCTACGAGCAGTACTTC.

This clonotype has at least ten counts. CDR3 nucleotide sequence: TGTGCCAGCAGTTTTGTCTCGGGGCGAGCCTCCTATAACACTGAAGCTTTCTTT. Encoded protein: CASSFVSGRASYNTEAFF. The genes are TRBV28 and TRBJ1-1; D possibly corresponds to TRBD1 (5 bases). Per the germline V gene, CDR1 is MDHEN and CDR2 is SYDVKM. The CDR3 covers 18 residues. V was pared by 3 bases and J by 2 bases, with 22 bases between.

This clonotype was seen ten or more times. The J gene is TRBJ2-7, the V gene TRBV10-3; the D gene is possibly TRBD1 (6 bases). Germline V CDR1 and CDR2: ENHRY, SYGVKD. Deletions cut 7 bases from V and 3 bases from J, with 13 bases between. This CDR3 is 13 amino acids long. This CDR3 reads CAIMSGQDYEQYF. CDR3 nucleotide sequence: TGTGCCATCATGTCGGGACAAGACTACGAGCAGTACTTC.

This clonotype was seen more than once but under ten times. V gene TRBV2 combines with J gene TRBJ2-1; possibly TRBD2 for D (6 bases). Deletions cut 8 bases from V and 0 bases from J, with 11 bases between. Germline V lookup: CDR1 SNHLY, CDR2 FYNNEI. This CDR3 comprises 14 residues. CDR3 nucleotides: TGTGCCAGCGGGGGGACCAGCTCCTACAATGAGCAGTTCTTC. Translation gives CASGGTSSYNEQFF.

This clonotype was observed a few times. The chain uses TRBV4-2 and TRBJ1-2; no firm D call. CDR1 is LGHNA, CDR2 YNFKEQ, per germline. V was cut by 1 base and J by 8 bases, with 11 bases left in between. The CDR3 totals 13 residues. The CDR3, as DNA: TGTGCCAGCAGCCAAGGGCGGGATGGAGGCTACACCTTC. Protein: CASSQGRDGGYTF.

This chain links TRBV9 with TRBJ2-3; D assignment may be TRBD1 or TRBD2 (5 bases each). CDR3 length equals 18 residues. Germline V lookup: CDR1 SGDLS, CDR2 YYNGEE. The V and J ends lost 0 bases and 6 bases respectively, with 23 bases between them. The chain's CDR3 is CASSVGPDVGGGWDTQYF. CDR3 coding DNA: TGTGCCAGCAGCGTAGGCCCTGACGTTGGGGGTGGTTGGGATACGCAGTATTTT.

This rearrangement joins TRBV19 to TRBJ2-7; D remains unclear. CDR1 LNHDA and CDR2 SQIVND come from the germline V gene (reference sequence). CDR3 length: 16 amino acids. Trimming removed 3 bases at V and 1 base at J, with 16 bases between. The CDR3 reads CASSMGFQRRSYEQYF. CDR3 DNA: TGTGCCAGTAGTATGGGTTTTCAGCGAAGGTCCTACGAGCAGTACTTC.

This chain links TRBV28 with TRBJ2-7; D is ambiguous. Germline CDR1 MDHEN, CDR2 SYDVKM. This CDR3 has 11 residues. Trimming took off 6 bases at V and 4 bases at J, with 7 bases between the two ends. In DNA, the CDR3 is TGTGCCAGCAGGCCTAGGTACGAGCAGTACTTC. Its translation: CASRPRYEQYF.

This clonotype was recorded many times. The rearrangement joins TRBV5-1 to TRBJ1-1, with a tentative D call TRBD1 (6 bases). Trimming pared 2 bases from V and 1 base from J, leaving 12 bases between. The CDR3 contains 15 residues. Germline V gives CDR1 SGHRS, CDR2 YFSETQ. CDR3 nucleotides: TGCGCCAGCAGCTTCGGGGGGCTCCCGAACACTGAAGCTTTCTTT. Amino acid sequence: CASSFGGLPNTEAFF. Full variable domain (outside the CDR3, taken from reference TRBV5-1 and TRBJ1-1): KAGVTQTPRYLIKTRGQQVTLSCSPISGHRSVSWYQQTPGQGLQFLFEYFSETQRNKGNFPGRFSGRQFSNSRSEMNVSTLELGDSALYLCASSFGGLPNTEAFFGQGTRLTVV.

V usage is TRBV30 and J usage is TRBJ2-4; D is tentatively TRBD1 or TRBD2 (7 bases each). This CDR3 is built from 15 residues. The V gene lost 2 bases and the J gene lost 3 bases, with 14 bases spanning the gap. Germline CDR1 is GTSNPN and CDR2 is SVGIG (reference sequence). The chain's CDR3 is CAWSRAGGGKNIQYF. CDR3 DNA: TGTGCCTGGAGTCGAGCAGGGGGGGGCAAAAACATTCAGTACTTC.